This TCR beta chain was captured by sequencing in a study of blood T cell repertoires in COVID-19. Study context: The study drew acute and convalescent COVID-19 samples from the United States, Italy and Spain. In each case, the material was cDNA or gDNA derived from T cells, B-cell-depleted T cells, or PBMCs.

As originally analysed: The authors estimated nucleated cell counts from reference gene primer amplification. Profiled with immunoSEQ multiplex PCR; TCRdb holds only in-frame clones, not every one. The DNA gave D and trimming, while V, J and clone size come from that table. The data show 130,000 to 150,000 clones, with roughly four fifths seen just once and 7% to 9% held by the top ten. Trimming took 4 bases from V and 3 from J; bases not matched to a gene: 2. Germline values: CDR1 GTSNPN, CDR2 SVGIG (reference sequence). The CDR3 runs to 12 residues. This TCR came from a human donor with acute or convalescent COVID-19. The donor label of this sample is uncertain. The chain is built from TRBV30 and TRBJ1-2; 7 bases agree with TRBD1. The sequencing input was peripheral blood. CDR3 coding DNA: TGTGCCTGGACAGGGGGAGACTATGGCTACACCTTC. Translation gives CAWTGGDYGYTF.